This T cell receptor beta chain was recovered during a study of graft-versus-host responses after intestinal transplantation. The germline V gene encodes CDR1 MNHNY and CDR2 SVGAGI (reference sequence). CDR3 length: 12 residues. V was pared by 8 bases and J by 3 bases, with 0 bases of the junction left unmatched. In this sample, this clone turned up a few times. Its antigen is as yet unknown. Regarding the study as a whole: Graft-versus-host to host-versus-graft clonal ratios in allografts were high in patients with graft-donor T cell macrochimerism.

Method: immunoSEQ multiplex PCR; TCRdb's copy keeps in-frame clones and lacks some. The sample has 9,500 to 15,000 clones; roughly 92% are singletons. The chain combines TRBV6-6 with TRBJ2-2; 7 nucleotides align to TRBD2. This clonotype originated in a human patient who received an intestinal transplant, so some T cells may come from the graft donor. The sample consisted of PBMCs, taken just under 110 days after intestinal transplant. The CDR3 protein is CASGRDTGELFF. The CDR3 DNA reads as TGTGCCAGCGGGAGGGACACCGGGGAGCTGTTTTTT.